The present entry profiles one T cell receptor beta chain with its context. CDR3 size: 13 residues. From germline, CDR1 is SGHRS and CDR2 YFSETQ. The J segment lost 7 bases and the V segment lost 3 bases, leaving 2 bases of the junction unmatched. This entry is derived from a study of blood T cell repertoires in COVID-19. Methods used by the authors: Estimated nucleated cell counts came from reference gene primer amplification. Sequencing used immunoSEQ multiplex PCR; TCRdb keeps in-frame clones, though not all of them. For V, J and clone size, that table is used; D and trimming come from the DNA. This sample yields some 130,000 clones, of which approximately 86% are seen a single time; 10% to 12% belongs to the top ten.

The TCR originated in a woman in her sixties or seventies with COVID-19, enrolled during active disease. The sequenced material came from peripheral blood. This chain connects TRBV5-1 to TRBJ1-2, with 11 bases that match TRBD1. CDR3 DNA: TGCGCCAGCAGCTACGGACAGGGGGCTGGCTACACCTTC. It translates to CASSYGQGAGYTF.